One and the same sample provided the 2 T cell receptor beta chains below, sequenced in a study of T cells after yellow fever vaccination. In TCRdb, the 5' RACE reads were re-called with MiXCR into one record per CDR3 protein. The sample has about 260,000 distinct CDR3 sequences, roughly 5.6% seen once. The sequenced sample was CD4+ T cells sorted from PBMCs, obtained on the day of the yellow fever booster vaccination. The receptors originated from a man aged 18 to 29 who received the YFV17D yellow fever vaccine.

There are many counts of this clonotype. V and J are TRBV10-3 and TRBJ2-1; weak D call: TRBD1 (5 bases). The CDR3 has 16 amino acids. Deletions cut 3 bases from V and 0 bases from J, with 12 bases between. CDR1 is ENHRY and CDR2 is SYGVKD in the germline V gene. CDR3 residues: CAISDFGQGSYNEQFF. The CDR3 nucleotides are TGTGCCATCAGTGACTTCGGGCAGGGCTCCTACAATGAGCAGTTCTTC.

The V gene is TRBV7-2, the J gene TRBJ2-1; perhaps TRBD2 as D (8 bases). V was cut by 5 bases and J by 6 bases, with 14 bases left in between. The CDR3 has 14 residues. From germline, CDR1 is SGHTA and CDR2 FQGNSA. CDR3 in amino acids: CASSPGGDSNEQFF. In DNA, the CDR3 is TGTGCCAGCAGCCCGGGGGGGGACAGCAATGAGCAGTTCTTC.